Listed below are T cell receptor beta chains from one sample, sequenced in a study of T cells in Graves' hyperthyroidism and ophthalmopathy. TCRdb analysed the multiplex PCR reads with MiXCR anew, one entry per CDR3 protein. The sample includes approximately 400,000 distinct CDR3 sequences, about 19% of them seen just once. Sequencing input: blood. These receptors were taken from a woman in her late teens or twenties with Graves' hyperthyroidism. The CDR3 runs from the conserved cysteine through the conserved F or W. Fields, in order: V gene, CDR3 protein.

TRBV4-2	CASSQVGPDNEAFF
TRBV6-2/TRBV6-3	CASSDSGRGYTF
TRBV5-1	CASSLDGIPGNTIYF
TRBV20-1	CSARDQNNQPQHF
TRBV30	CAWSVPRSPETQYF
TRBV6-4	CASSRKVEAGELFF
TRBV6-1	CASSANYGRLQWQPQHF
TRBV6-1	CASSPGRTRADTQYF
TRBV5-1	CASSMEGRVMNTEAFF
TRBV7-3	CASSQGTGSTEAFF
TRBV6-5	CASSKMGQPQHF
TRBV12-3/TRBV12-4	CASSFGTVSGNLPQHF
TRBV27	CASSLRREMGTEAFF
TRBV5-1	CASSSLTGGGTEAFF
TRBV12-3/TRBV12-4	CASSQLGQVYHEQYF
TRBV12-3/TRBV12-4	CASRNRDRGLETQYF
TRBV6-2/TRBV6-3	CATKIGARNTEAFF
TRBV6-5	CASKRIQGLTEAFF
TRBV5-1	CASSLRTDSSYEQYF
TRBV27	CASSTPRTDIYEQYF
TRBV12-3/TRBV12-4	CASSLSEGPEAFF
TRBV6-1	CASSEFGNQGGYTF
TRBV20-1	CSASDLTGSSHEQYF
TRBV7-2	CASSTTGYSGNTIYF
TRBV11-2	CASSLTGTSGTLQETQYF
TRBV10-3	CAISEDRGGQPQHF
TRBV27	CASSFRGGNYGYTF
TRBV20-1	CSAILGGALETQYF
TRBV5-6	CASSLGGFEQYF
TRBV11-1	CASSLVGTGLATEAFF
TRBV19	CASSSGTWNTIYF
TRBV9	CASSDAGAANTGELFF
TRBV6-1	CASSESLGSSYEQYF
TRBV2	CASTRDSDSGNTIYF
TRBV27	CASRPGTGDETQYF
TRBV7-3	CASSPLHGNTEAFF
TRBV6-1	CASRGDYEQYF
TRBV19	CASSDRPYNSPLHF
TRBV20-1	CSARPQGFSYSPLHF